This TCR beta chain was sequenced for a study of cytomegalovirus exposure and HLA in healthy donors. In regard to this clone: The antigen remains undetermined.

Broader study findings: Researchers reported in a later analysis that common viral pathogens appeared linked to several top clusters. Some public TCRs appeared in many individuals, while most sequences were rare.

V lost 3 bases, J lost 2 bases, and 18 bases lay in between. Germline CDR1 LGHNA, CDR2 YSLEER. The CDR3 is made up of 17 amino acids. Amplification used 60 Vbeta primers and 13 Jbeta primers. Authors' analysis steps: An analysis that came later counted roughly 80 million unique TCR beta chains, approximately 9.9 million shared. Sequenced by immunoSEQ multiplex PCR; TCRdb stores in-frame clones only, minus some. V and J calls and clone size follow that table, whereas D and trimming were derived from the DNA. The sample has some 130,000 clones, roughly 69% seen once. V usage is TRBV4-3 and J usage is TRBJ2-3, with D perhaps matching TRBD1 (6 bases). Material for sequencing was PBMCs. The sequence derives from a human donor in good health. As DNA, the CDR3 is TGCGCCAGCAGCCAGATTCATGGACAGATAACCACAGATACGCAGTATTTT. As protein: CASSQIHGQITTDTQYF.